This T cell receptor beta chain was identified during a study of T cells after yellow fever vaccination. Whole-study context: SMART-Seq v4 Ultra Low Input handled preparation of low-cell-number fractions.

In making TCR cDNA, 5'RACE template switching added a universal primer site and UMIs to it. TCRdb recomputed calls from the 5' RACE reads with MiXCR, one row per CDR3 protein. Among some 290,000 distinct CDR3 sequences, about 11% were seen once, and the ten largest hold 3.3%. There are 16 residues in the CDR3. Looked up from germline, CDR1 is SGHTA and CDR2 is FQGNSA. The V gene lost 1 base and the J gene lost 4 bases, with 14 bases spanning the gap. This clonotype appeared a single time. Its matching antigen is unknown. Study results and limitations: Booster samples showed a return of most primary-vaccination clones (roughly 96% CD4, approximately 90% CD8). The secondary T-cell response peaked on day 5, not day 15, but was weaker.

The chain couples TRBV7-2 to TRBJ1-3, with no clear D. This TCR derives from a man between 18 and 29 years old who received the YFV17D yellow fever vaccine. Here the sequenced sample was CD4+ T cells sorted from PBMCs, taken 45 days after the yellow fever booster vaccination. CDR3 amino acids: CASSLGAAAGGNTIYF. CDR3 DNA: TGTGCCAGCAGCTTAGGAGCAGCGGCGGGCGGAAACACCATATATTTT. The whole variable domain, filled in from reference TRBV7-2 and TRBJ1-3, reads GAGVSQSPSNKVTEKGKDVELRCDPISGHTALYWYRQSLGQGLEFLIYFQGNSAPDKSGLPSDRFSAERTGGSVSTLTIQRTQQEDSAVYLCASSLGAAAGGNTIYFGEGSWLTVV.